Below are 27 T cell receptor beta chains sequenced from a single sample in a study of PD-L1 blockade in urothelial cancer. This sample's time point: pretreatment peripheral blood. Libraries were prepared by immunoSEQ multiplex PCR; TCRdb keeps only in-frame clonotypes and omits some of them. The sample holds about 130,000 clones, roughly 83% seen once. Sequenced material: PBMCs, taken around atezolizumab (anti-PD-L1) treatment. The receptors come from a man aged 50 or older with urothelial cancer.

CDR3 coding DNA: TGTGCCAGCAGTGAAGCGGGGGGGACAGGGAAACAGACCCAGTACTTC. Protein product: CASSEAGGTGKQTQYF. The chain recombines TRBV6-1 with TRBJ2-5, with TRBD1 identical over 9 bases. This CDR3 region has 16 residues. The germline V gene has CDR1 MNHNS and CDR2 SASEGT. After removal of 0 bases from V and 6 bases from J, the junction contained 8 bases not matched to a gene.

The V gene is TRBV19, the J gene TRBJ2-2, with TRBD2 as a possible D gene (5 bases). Trimming removed 6 bases at V and 2 bases at J, with 7 bases between. Germline V lookup: CDR1 LNHDA, CDR2 SQIVND (reference sequence). CDR3 size: 13 residues. This chain's CDR3 is CASSGVNTGELFF. As DNA, the CDR3 is TGTGCCAGTAGCGGGGTCAACACCGGGGAGCTGTTTTTT.

J is TRBJ1-5 and V is TRBV27, with TRBD1 matching over 10 bases. The CDR3 extends over 16 amino acids. Germline values: CDR1 MNHEY, CDR2 SMNVEV (reference sequence). With V trimmed by 6 bases and J by 5 bases, 10 bases remained unmatched. Here the CDR3 DNA reads TGTGCCAGCAGGCCTCGACAGGGGGCCCCTTATCAGCCCCAGCATTTT. Translation gives CASRPRQGAPYQPQHF.

The V gene is TRBV7-9, the J gene TRBJ1-6, with 7 bases aligning to TRBD1. With V trimmed by 3 bases and J by 6 bases, 2 bases remained unmatched. This CDR3 comprises 14 residues. CDR1 and CDR2 (germline): SEHNR, FQNEAQ (reference sequence). CDR3 in amino acids: CASSLGQLNSPLHF. DNA for the CDR3: TGTGCCAGCAGCTTGGGACAGCTTAATTCACCCCTCCACTTT.

The chain employs TRBV6-5 and TRBJ1-4; 9 bases are shared with TRBD1. V was clipped by 4 bases and J by 8 bases; unmatched bases: 8. Germline CDR1 reads MNHEY; CDR2 reads SVGAGI. This CDR3 spans 15 amino acids. CDR3 coding DNA: TGTGCCAGCAGTTGGGGGACAGGGTTCCGGGAAAAACTGTTTTTT. Translation: CASSWGTGFREKLFF.

The chain uses TRBV30 and TRBJ2-6; D remains unclear. V gave up 0 bases and J gave up 0 bases, with 9 bases separating them. This CDR3 comprises 16 residues. Germline V gene data show CDR1 as GTSNPN and CDR2 as SVGIG (reference sequence). The CDR3 reads CAWSVQSPSGANVLTF. CDR3 DNA: TGTGCCTGGAGTGTACAGTCTCCCTCTGGGGCCAACGTCCTGACTTTC.

The chain links TRBV30 to TRBJ2-1, with TRBD2 matching 13 bases. The J segment lost 10 bases and the V segment lost 5 bases, leaving 8 bases of the junction unmatched. CDR3 size: 14 residues. CDR1 GTSNPN and CDR2 SVGIG come from the germline V gene (reference sequence). This CDR3 is CAWGLAGVRAEQFF. DNA of the CDR3: TGTGCCTGGGGACTAGCGGGAGTCAGGGCCGAGCAGTTCTTC.

The genes are TRBV6-6 and TRBJ2-7; 12 bases map to TRBD2. This CDR3 region has 14 residues. With V trimmed by 0 bases and J by 12 bases, 6 bases remained unmatched. Germline loops: CDR1 MNHNY, CDR2 SVGAGI (reference sequence). CDR3 sequence reads: CASSYSLAGGPWYF. Here the CDR3 DNA reads TGTGCCAGCAGTTACTCCCTAGCGGGAGGGCCGTGGTACTTC.

This clone was observed a handful of times. The chain uses TRBV18 and TRBJ1-3; a weak D match, TRBD1 (6 bases). The ends were cut back, 4 bases at V and 4 bases at J, with 8 bases in the middle. The CDR3 is 13 residues long. Germline CDR1 KGHSH, CDR2 LQKENI. The CDR3 DNA sequence: TGTGCCAGCTCACGACAGGACGGAAACACCATATATTTT. This codes for CASSRQDGNTIYF.

The chain combines TRBV28 with TRBJ1-1, with a possible D match to TRBD1 (5 bases). The CDR3 spans 13 residues. CDR1 and CDR2 from the germline V gene are MDHEN and SYDVKM. Trimming pared 5 bases from V and 11 bases from J, leaving 18 bases between. The CDR3 is CASSQGAKARAFF. The DNA of the CDR3 is TGTGCCAGCAGTCAAGGGGCCAAGGCGCGGGCTTTCTTT.

This chain joins TRBV11-3 and TRBJ2-5; 12 bases match TRBD2. The V segment lost 4 bases and the J segment 4 bases; nucleotides outside the gene matches: 1. The CDR3 consists of 14 residues. CDR1 is SGHNT, CDR2 YENEEA, per germline. This chain's CDR3 is CASSSGLAGETQYF. In DNA, the CDR3 is TGTGCCAGCAGCTCGGGACTAGCGGGAGAGACCCAGTACTTC.

This clone was counted a few times. The V and J genes are TRBV4-2 and TRBJ2-3, with TRBD1 identical over 7 bases. This CDR3 contains 14 residues. The V segment lost 5 bases and the J segment 4 bases; nucleotides outside the gene matches: 6. CDR1 is LGHNA and CDR2 is YNFKEQ in the germline V gene. The CDR3 here is CASSEAGGSDTQYF. DNA of the CDR3: TGTGCCAGCAGCGAGGCAGGGGGTTCAGATACGCAGTATTTT.

The V gene is TRBV6-5, the J gene TRBJ1-1; D is unclear. Trimming cost V 2 bases and J 4 bases, with 8 bases left between them. Germline-derived CDR1 and CDR2 are MNHEY and SVGAGI. This CDR3 is 13 amino acids long. The CDR3 sequence: CASSYTRGTEAFF. CDR3 DNA sequence: TGTGCCAGCAGTTACACCCGGGGCACTGAAGCTTTCTTT.

V is TRBV19 and J is TRBJ1-6; 9 positions match TRBD1. The CDR3 spans 16 residues. Germline loops: CDR1 LNHDA, CDR2 SQIVND (reference sequence). J gave up 5 bases and V 5 bases, and 7 bases lay outside the gene matches. CDR3 region: CASSPGTGINNSPLHF. CDR3 nucleotides: TGTGCCAGTAGTCCCGGGACAGGGATAAATAATTCACCCCTCCACTTT. The whole variable domain, filled in from reference TRBV19 and TRBJ1-6, reads DGGITQSPKYLFRKEGQNVTLSCEQNLNHDAMYWYRQDPGQGLRLIYYSQIVNDFQKGDIAEGYSVSREKKESFPLTVTSAQKNPTAFYLCASSPGTGINNSPLHFGNGTRLTVT.

A few counts support this clone. The genes are TRBV28 and TRBJ1-1; D may be TRBD1 (5 bases). This CDR3 region has 12 residues. V gave up 3 bases and J gave up 4 bases, with 6 bases separating them. CDR1 MDHEN and CDR2 SYDVKM come from the germline V gene. The CDR3 region has the DNA TGTGCCAGCAGTTTGACAGCCACTGAAGCTTTCTTT. Translated, it gives CASSLTATEAFF.

The rearrangement joins TRBV6-1 to TRBJ2-1; 16 nucleotides match TRBD2. CDR1 and CDR2 from the germline V gene are MNHNS and SASEGT. The CDR3 sequence is 17 residues long. The trim removed 3 bases at V and 10 bases at J, leaving 9 bases unmatched. The CDR3 region is CASSDRIGTSGRGEQFF. The DNA for the CDR3 is TGTGCCAGCAGTGATCGTATAGGGACTAGCGGGAGGGGGGAGCAGTTCTTC.

The sample holds one count of this clone. The V call is TRBV7-3, the J call TRBJ2-7; 10 bases are a match to TRBD2. V was pared by 3 bases and J by 1 base, with 12 bases of the junction left unmatched. The CDR3 runs 18 residues. Per germline, CDR1 SGHTA and CDR2 FQGTGA. The CDR3: CASSFSGRSEVVSYEQYF. The CDR3 nucleotides are TGTGCCAGCAGCTTTAGCGGGAGGTCTGAGGTTGTTTCCTACGAGCAGTACTTC.

The chain has TRBV27 and TRBJ2-3; the match to TRBD2 covers 11 bases. Trimming took 6 bases from V and 8 from J; bases not matched to a gene: 13. The length of the CDR3 is 16 residues. Germline V gene data show CDR1 as MNHEY and CDR2 as SMNVEV (reference sequence). The CDR3 sequence: CASRLLAGGPQGTQYF. In DNA form, the CDR3 reads TGTGCCAGCAGGCTATTAGCGGGAGGGCCCCAGGGTACGCAGTATTTT.

The rearrangement joins TRBV19 to TRBJ1-5; possibly TRBD1 for D (5 bases). This CDR3 has 16 residues. Per germline, CDR1 LNHDA and CDR2 SQIVND (reference sequence). V was trimmed by 3 bases and J by 3 bases, leaving 15 bases between them. CDR3 DNA sequence: TGTGCCAGTAGTATCGCGGCAGGGTGGGCCAATCAGCCCCAGCATTTT. This codes for CASSIAAGWANQPQHF.

V and J are TRBV30 and TRBJ2-7; TRBD1 might be the D (5 bases). CDR1 and CDR2 from the germline V gene are GTSNPN and SVGIG (reference sequence). CDR3 length: 14 amino acids. V lost 8 bases and J 0 bases, leaving 17 bases between the germline ends. CDR3 DNA: TGTGCCGGGCGCCTCAGGGATAGCTCCTACGAGCAGTACTTC. Translation: CAGRLRDSSYEQYF.

This clone occurred a few times. The V call is TRBV28, the J call TRBJ1-1, with 10 nucleotides matching TRBD1. The CDR3 covers 13 residues. The V segment lost 10 bases and the J segment 6 bases; nucleotides outside the gene matches: 8. The germline CDR1 and CDR2 sequences are MDHEN and SYDVKM. The CDR3 reads CAIKDRGWAEAFF. The CDR3 coding sequence is TGTGCCATCAAGGACAGGGGGTGGGCTGAAGCTTTCTTT.

This clone was seen only once. V and J are TRBV27 and TRBJ2-1; 8 bases match TRBD2. The germline V gene encodes CDR1 MNHEY and CDR2 SMNVEV (reference sequence). The CDR3 runs to 16 residues. The V gene end was trimmed by 4 bases and the J gene end by 0 bases; junction bases not matched to a gene: 5. In DNA form, the CDR3 reads TGTGCCAGCAGTTCAATAGCGGGACACTCCTACAATGAGCAGTTCTTC. It is translated as CASSSIAGHSYNEQFF.

This chain connects TRBV6-6 to TRBJ2-3; 14 nucleotides agree with TRBD2. Germline CDR1 is MNHNY and CDR2 is SVGAGI (reference sequence). This CDR3 has 16 residues. V gave up 6 bases and J gave up 4 bases; unmatched junction bases: 6. In DNA form, the CDR3 reads TGTGCCAGCAGCCGACTAGCGGGAGGGGGAGCAGATACGCAGTATTTT. This sequence encodes CASSRLAGGGADTQYF.

The rearrangement links TRBV7-2 to TRBJ2-7; 7 nucleotides line up with TRBD2. The trim removed 3 bases at V and 4 bases at J, leaving 9 bases unmatched. The CDR3 sequence is 15 residues long. Germline V gene sequence: CDR1 SGHTA, CDR2 FQGNSA. CDR3 sequence reads: CASSFNAGEGYEQYF. CDR3 nucleotides: TGTGCCAGCAGCTTTAATGCGGGAGAGGGGTACGAGCAGTACTTC.

J is TRBJ2-3 and V is TRBV4-2, with TRBD2 matching 12 bases. The CDR3 has 16 amino acids. The germline V gene encodes CDR1 LGHNA and CDR2 YNFKEQ. The V and J ends lost 4 bases and 8 bases, in that order; junction bases with no gene match: 10. As DNA, the CDR3 is TGTGCCAGCAGCCCCACTCAGACTAGCGGGGGAGGTACGCAGTATTTT. Translated, it gives CASSPTQTSGGGTQYF.

This chain links TRBV10-3 with TRBJ2-4; D perhaps matches TRBD2 (6 bases). The CDR3 runs to 14 residues. Trimming cost V 6 bases and J 0 bases, with 9 bases left between them. CDR1 and CDR2 from the germline V gene are ENHRY and SYGVKD. The CDR3 bases are TGTGCCATCAGGGAAGCGGGAGCCAAAAACATTCAGTACTTC. This gives the protein CAIREAGAKNIQYF.

This CDR3 is CASSPGELLLGAYEQYF. CDR3 DNA sequence: TGTGCCAGTTCCCCGGGGGAACTTTTACTTGGAGCCTACGAGCAGTACTTC. This chain uses TRBV19 with TRBJ2-7; possible D gene TRBD2, 6 bases. The CDR3 has 17 residues. Germline V gene data show CDR1 as LNHDA and CDR2 as SQIVND (reference sequence). Trimming removed 8 bases at V and 2 bases at J, with 25 bases between. The variable domain in full, completed from reference TRBV19 and TRBJ2-7, reads DGGITQSPKYLFRKEGQNVTLSCEQNLNHDAMYWYRQDPGQGLRLIYYSQIVNDFQKGDIAEGYSVSREKKESFPLTVTSAQKNPTAFYLCASSPGELLLGAYEQYFGPGTRLTVT.